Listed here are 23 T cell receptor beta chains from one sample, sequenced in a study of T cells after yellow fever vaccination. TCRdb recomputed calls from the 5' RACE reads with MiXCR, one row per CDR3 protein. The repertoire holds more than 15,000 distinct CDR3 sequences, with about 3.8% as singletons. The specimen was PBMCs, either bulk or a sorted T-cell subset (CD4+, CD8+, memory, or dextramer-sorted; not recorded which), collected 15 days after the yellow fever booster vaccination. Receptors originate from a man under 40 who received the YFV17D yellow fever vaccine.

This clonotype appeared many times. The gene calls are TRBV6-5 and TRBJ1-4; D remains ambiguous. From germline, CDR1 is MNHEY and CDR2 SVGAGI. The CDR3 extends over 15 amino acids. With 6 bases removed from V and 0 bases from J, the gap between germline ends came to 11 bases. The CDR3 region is CASSHGGATNEKLFF. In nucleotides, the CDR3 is TGTGCCAGCAGCCACGGCGGGGCAACTAATGAAAAACTGTTTTTT.

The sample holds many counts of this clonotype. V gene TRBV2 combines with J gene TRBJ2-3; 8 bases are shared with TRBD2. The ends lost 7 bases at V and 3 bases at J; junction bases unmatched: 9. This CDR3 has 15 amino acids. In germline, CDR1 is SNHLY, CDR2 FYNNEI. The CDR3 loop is CASTREGSMTDTQYF. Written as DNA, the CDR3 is TGTGCCAGCACCCGGGAGGGGAGTATGACAGATACGCAGTATTTT.

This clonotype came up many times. CDR3 bases: TGTGCCAGCAGTCCGATTGAGACTAGCGGGAGTTTAATCTTTGGTGAGCAGTTCTTC. This encodes CASSPIETSGSLIFGEQFF. The chain recombines TRBV4-2 with TRBJ2-1; 12 nucleotides align to TRBD2. The ends lost 6 bases at V and 9 bases at J; junction bases unmatched: 21. The CDR3 contains 19 residues. Germline V gene data show CDR1 as LGHNA and CDR2 as YNFKEQ.

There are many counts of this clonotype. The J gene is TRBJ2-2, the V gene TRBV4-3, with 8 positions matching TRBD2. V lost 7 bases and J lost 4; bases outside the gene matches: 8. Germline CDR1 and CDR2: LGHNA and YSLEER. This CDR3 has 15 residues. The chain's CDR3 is CASKRAGVGTGELFF. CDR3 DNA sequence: TGCGCCAGCAAGAGAGCGGGAGTAGGCACCGGGGAGCTGTTTTTT.

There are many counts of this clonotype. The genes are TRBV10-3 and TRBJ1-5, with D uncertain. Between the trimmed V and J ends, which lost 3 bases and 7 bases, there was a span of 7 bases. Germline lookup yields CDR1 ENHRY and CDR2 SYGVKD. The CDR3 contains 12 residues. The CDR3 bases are TGTGCCATCAGTGACTATAACCAGCCCCAGCATTTT. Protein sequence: CAISDYNQPQHF.

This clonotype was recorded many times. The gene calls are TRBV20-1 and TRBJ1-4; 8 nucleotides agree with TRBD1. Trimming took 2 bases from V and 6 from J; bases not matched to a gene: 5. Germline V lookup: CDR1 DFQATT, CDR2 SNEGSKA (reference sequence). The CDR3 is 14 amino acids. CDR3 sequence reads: CSARTGTGDEKLFF. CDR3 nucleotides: TGCAGTGCTAGAACCGGGACAGGAGATGAAAAACTGTTTTTT.

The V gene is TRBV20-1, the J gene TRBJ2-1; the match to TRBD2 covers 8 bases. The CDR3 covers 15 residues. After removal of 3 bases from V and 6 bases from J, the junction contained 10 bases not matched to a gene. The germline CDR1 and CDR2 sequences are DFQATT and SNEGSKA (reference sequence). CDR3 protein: CSASTTSGPTNEQFF. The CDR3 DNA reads TGCAGTGCTAGTACTACTAGCGGTCCCACCAATGAGCAGTTCTTC.

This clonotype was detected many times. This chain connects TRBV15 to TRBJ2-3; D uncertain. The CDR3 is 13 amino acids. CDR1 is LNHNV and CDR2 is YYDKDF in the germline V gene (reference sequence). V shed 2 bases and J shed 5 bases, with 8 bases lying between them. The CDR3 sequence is CATSRRRGDTQYF. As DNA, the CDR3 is TGTGCCACCAGCAGACGCCGCGGAGATACGCAGTATTTT.

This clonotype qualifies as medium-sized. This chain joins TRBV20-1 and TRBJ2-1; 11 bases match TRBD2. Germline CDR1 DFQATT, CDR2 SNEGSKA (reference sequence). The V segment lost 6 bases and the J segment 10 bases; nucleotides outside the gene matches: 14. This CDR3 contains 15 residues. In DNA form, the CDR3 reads TGCAGTGCCCGGATAGCGGGAGGGCCTTTGCCCGAGCAGTTCTTC. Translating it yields CSARIAGGPLPEQFF.

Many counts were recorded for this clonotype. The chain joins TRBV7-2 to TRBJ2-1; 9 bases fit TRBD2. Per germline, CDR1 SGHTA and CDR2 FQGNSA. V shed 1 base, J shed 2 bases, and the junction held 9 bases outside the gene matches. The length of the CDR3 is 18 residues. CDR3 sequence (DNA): TGTGCCAGCAGCTTAGTAAGGCCTGGCGGGAGGGCCTACAATGAGCAGTTCTTC. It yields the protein CASSLVRPGGRAYNEQFF.

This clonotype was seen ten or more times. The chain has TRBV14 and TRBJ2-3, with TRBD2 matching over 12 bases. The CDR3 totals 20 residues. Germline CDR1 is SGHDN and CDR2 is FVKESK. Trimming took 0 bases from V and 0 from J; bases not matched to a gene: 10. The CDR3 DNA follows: TGTGCCAGCAGCCAAGATCCTCTGGGACTAGCGGGTCCTAGCACAGATACGCAGTATTTT. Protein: CASSQDPLGLAGPSTDTQYF. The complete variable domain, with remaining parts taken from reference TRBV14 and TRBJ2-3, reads EAGVTQFPSHSVIEKGQTVTLRCDPISGHDNLYWYRRVMGKEIKFLLHFVKESKQDESGMPNNRFLAERTGGTYSTLKVQPAELEDSGVYFCASSQDPLGLAGPSTDTQYFGPGTRLTVL.

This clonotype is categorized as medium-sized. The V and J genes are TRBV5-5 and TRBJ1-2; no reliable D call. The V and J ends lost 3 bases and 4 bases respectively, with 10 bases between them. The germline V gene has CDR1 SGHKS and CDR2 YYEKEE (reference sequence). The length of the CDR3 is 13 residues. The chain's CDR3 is CASSSAGGYGYTF. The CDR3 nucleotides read TGTGCCAGCAGCTCCGCTGGAGGCTATGGCTACACCTTC. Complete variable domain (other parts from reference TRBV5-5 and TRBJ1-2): DAGVTQSPTHLIKTRGQQVTLRCSPISGHKSVSWYQQVLGQGPQFIFQYYEKEERGRGNFPDRFSARQFPNYSSELNVNALLLGDSALYLCASSSAGGYGYTFGSGTRLTVV.

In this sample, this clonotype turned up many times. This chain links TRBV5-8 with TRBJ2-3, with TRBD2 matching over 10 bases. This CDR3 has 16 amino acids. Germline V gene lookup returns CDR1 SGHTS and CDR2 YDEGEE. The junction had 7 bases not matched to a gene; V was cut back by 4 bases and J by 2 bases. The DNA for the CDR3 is TGTGCCAGCAGCGCACGGACTAGCGGCTACACAGATACGCAGTATTTT. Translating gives CASSARTSGYTDTQYF.

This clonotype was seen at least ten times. The CDR3 region is CASSILVMNTEAFF. CDR3 bases: TGTGCCAGTAGTATACTGGTAATGAACACTGAAGCTTTCTTT. The gene calls are TRBV19 and TRBJ1-1; D is unclear. The CDR3 is made up of 14 amino acids. CDR1 and CDR2 from the germline V gene are LNHDA and SQIVND (reference sequence). V lost 2 bases and J 0 bases, leaving 7 bases between the germline ends. Filled out from reference TRBV19 and TRBJ1-1, the complete variable domain reads DGGITQSPKYLFRKEGQNVTLSCEQNLNHDAMYWYRQDPGQGLRLIYYSQIVNDFQKGDIAEGYSVSREKKESFPLTVTSAQKNPTAFYLCASSILVMNTEAFFGQGTRLTVV.

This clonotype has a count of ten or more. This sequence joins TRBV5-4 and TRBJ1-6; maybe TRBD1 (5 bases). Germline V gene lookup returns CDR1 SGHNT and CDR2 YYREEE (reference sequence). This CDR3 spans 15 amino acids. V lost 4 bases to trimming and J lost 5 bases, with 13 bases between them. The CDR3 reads CASSPQWGDNSPLHF. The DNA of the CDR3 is TGTGCCAGCAGCCCACAATGGGGGGATAATTCACCCCTCCACTTT.

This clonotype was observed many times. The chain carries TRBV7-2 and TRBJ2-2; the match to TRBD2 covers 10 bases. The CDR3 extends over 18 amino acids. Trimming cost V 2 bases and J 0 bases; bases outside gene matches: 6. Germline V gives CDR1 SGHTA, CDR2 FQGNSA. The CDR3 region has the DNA TGTGCCAGCAGCTTAAGGTTAGCGGGAGGCCCGAACACCGGGGAGCTGTTTTTT. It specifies CASSLRLAGGPNTGELFF.

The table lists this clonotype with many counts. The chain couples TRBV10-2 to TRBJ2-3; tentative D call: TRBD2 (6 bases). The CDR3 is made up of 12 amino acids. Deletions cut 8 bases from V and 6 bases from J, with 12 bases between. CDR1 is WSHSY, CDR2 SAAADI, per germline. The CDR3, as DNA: TGCGCCAGCTTGACTAGGGAGGATACGCAGTATTTT. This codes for CASLTREDTQYF.

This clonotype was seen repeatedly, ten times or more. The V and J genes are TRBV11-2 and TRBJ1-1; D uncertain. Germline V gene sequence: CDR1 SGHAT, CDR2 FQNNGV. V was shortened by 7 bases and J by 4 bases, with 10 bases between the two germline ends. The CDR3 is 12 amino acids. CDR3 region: CASNRVVTEAFF. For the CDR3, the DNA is TGTGCCAGCAACCGAGTCGTCACTGAAGCTTTCTTT.

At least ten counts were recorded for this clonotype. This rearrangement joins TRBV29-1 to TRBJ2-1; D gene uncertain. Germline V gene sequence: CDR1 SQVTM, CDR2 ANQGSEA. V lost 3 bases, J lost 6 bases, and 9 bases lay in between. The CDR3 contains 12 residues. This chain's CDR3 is CSVEGRLNEQFF. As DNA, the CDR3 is TGCAGCGTTGAGGGTCGCCTCAATGAGCAGTTCTTC.

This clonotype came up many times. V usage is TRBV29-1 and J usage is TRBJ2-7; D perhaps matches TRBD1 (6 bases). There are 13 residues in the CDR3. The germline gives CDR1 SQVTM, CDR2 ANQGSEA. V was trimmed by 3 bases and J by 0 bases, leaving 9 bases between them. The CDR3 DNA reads TGCAGCGTTGATCAGGGGAGCTCCTACGAGCAGTACTTC. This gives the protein CSVDQGSSYEQYF.

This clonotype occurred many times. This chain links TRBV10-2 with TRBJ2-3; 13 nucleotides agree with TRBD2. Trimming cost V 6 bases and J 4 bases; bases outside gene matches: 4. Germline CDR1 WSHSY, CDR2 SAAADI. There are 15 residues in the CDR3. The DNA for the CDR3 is TGCGCCAGCAGACCGGGACTAGCGGGATCAGATACGCAGTATTTT. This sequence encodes CASRPGLAGSDTQYF.

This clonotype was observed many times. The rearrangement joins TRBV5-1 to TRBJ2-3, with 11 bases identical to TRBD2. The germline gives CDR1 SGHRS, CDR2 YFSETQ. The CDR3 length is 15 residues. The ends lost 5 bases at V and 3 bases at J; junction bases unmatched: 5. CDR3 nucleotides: TGCGCCAGCAGTACCCTAGCGGGAGGTACAGATACGCAGTATTTT. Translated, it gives CASSTLAGGTDTQYF.

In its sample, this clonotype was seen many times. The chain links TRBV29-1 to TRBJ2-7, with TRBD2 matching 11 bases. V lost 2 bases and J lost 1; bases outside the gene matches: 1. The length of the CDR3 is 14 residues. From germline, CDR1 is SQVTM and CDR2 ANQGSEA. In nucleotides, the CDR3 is TGCAGCGTTGAAAGGACTAGCGGGTCCTACGAGCAGTACTTC. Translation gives CSVERTSGSYEQYF.